One and the same sample provided the 10 T cell receptor beta chains below, sequenced in a study of T-cell memory formation after mild COVID-19. TCRdb passed the 5' RACE reads through MiXCR, listing each CDR3 protein once. The sample contains approximately 350,000 distinct CDR3 sequences, 10% to 15% of which appear only once. Source material: PBMCs or a T cell subset sorted from them (not recorded which). The receptors originated from a man between 18 and 29 years old who had mild COVID-19 (a few samples of this study predate the infection). Cell type and time point are not known.

This clonotype has more than one count but fewer than ten. The J gene is TRBJ1-5, the V gene TRBV5-1; tentatively, D is TRBD1 (5 bases). CDR3 size: 15 residues. The V end was cut by 0 bases, the J end by 1 base, with 8 bases between. Germline CDR1 is SGHRS and CDR2 is YFSETQ. The CDR3 region is CASSLESGSNQPQHF. In DNA, the CDR3 is TGCGCCAGCAGCTTGGAATCAGGGAGCAATCAGCCCCAGCATTTT.

V usage is TRBV6-5 and J usage is TRBJ2-7, with D possibly matching TRBD2 (6 bases). The germline V and J ends were trimmed by 2 bases and 1 base, with 12 bases remaining between them. Germline assignment: CDR1 MNHEY and CDR2 SVGAGI. The CDR3 is 15 residues long. CDR3 coding DNA: TGTGCCAGCAGTTACGGGTCCGGGGGTTCCTACGAGCAGTACTTC. Residues: CASSYGSGGSYEQYF.

This chain connects TRBV25-1 to TRBJ1-2; D unresolved. This CDR3 contains 14 residues. Germline lookup yields CDR1 MGHDK and CDR2 SYGVNS. The V end lost 3 bases, the J end lost 4 bases, and 12 bases lay between the germline ends. CDR3 DNA sequence: TGTGCCAGCAGTGACGCGCGCCGGCTCTATGGCTACACCTTC. This sequence encodes CASSDARRLYGYTF.

At least ten counts were recorded for this clonotype. The CDR3 DNA reads TGTGCCAGCAGCGCCGGACAGGGGGCCTCCGGGGAGCTGTTTTTT. This encodes CASSAGQGASGELFF. The J gene is TRBJ2-2, the V gene TRBV12-3 or TRBV12-4; 11 positions match TRBD1. This CDR3 is 15 amino acids long. With V trimmed by 6 bases and J by 6 bases, 6 bases remained unmatched.

This clonotype was picked up a small number of times. The chain combines TRBV4-1 with TRBJ2-2; 7 nucleotides agree with TRBD1. V was pared by 5 bases and J by 0 bases, with 12 bases of the junction left unmatched. Germline CDR1 reads MGHRA; CDR2 reads YSYEKL. This CDR3 has 18 amino acids. CDR3 nucleotide sequence: TGCGCCAGCAGCTACCCACGGACAGGACTCTCGAACACCGGGGAGCTGTTTTTT. Translation: CASSYPRTGLSNTGELFF.

The rearrangement uses TRBV12-3 or TRBV12-4 and TRBJ1-1, with TRBD1 matching 7 bases. The CDR3 extends over 16 amino acids. V lost 5 bases, J lost 5 bases, and 14 bases stayed unmatched. CDR3 amino acids: CASSLVGRGLRTEAFF. CDR3 DNA: TGTGCCAGCAGTCTTGTGGGCAGGGGGTTGAGAACTGAAGCTTTCTTT.

V usage is TRBV9 and J usage is TRBJ2-3; unclear D gene. Germline V gives CDR1 SGDLS, CDR2 YYNGEE. CDR3 length: 14 residues. V lost 0 bases, J lost 4 bases, and 9 bases lay in between. The CDR3 nucleotides read TGTGCCAGCAGCGTAGGACCTAACCCAGATACGCAGTATTTT. It translates to CASSVGPNPDTQYF.

There are a few counts of this clonotype. The V and J genes are TRBV20-1 and TRBJ1-1; 7 bases are shared with TRBD1. This CDR3 has 15 amino acids. In germline, CDR1 is DFQATT, CDR2 SNEGSKA (reference sequence). The V gene end was trimmed by 0 bases and the J gene end by 1 base; junction bases not matched to a gene: 5. The CDR3 loop reads CSARDRNRGNTEAFF. The CDR3 region has the DNA TGCAGTGCTAGAGACAGAAACAGGGGGAACACTGAAGCTTTCTTT.

The J gene is TRBJ1-5, the V gene TRBV12-3 or TRBV12-4; a weak D match, TRBD1 (6 bases). The CDR3 has 14 residues. V lost 6 bases, J lost 6 bases, and 15 bases lay in between. CDR3 region: CASSPYRASQPQHF. Written as DNA, the CDR3 is TGTGCCAGCAGCCCCTACAGGGCTAGTCAGCCCCAGCATTTT.

The genes are TRBV7-9 and TRBJ2-7, with 7 bases matching TRBD1. Unmatched junction bases numbered 9, after V lost 5 bases and J lost 2 bases. Looked up from germline, CDR1 is SEHNR and CDR2 is FQNEAQ (reference sequence). The CDR3 runs 15 residues. The CDR3 protein is CASSEMGTVPYEQYF. In DNA form, the CDR3 reads TGTGCCAGCAGCGAGATGGGGACAGTCCCCTACGAGCAGTACTTC. Full variable domain (remainder filled in from reference TRBV7-9 and TRBJ2-7): DTGVSQNPRHKITKRGQNVTFRCDPISEHNRLYWYRQTLGQGPEFLTYFQNEAQLEKSRLLSDRFSAERPKGSFSTLEIQRTEQGDSAMYLCASSEMGTVPYEQYFGPGTRLTVT.